This section outlines one T cell receptor (beta chain) sequence together with its context. The target of this receptor is not known. No clone much larger than this one lies a single base away; base qualities are absent. The cohort consisted of 650 to 700 healthy bone marrow donors. Cohort members were all nominally healthy when sampled, although unrecorded immune exposures were likely present. The donor tested CMV seronegative, placing the donor among the approximately 360 seronegative members of the cohort. A peripheral blood sample was provided by each donor, and peripheral blood mononuclear cells were used for TCR beta sequencing. Genomic DNA extraction from the blood cell samples was performed with the Qiagen DNeasy Blood Extraction Kit. The data are from a study of cytomegalovirus exposure and HLA in healthy donors (dated by TCRdb to between 2016 and 2019). About the study as a whole: According to an earlier analysis of 587 of the donors, roughly 180 million T cells yielded 90 million to 130 million unique TCR beta sequences and 276 Gb of sequence data. About 320 gigabases of sequencing data and some 85 million unique TCR sequences were included in an early release covering roughly 600 HLA-typed donors. Among the roughly 390 genotyped donors, around 81% belonged to the genetic ancestry cluster associated with self-reported Caucasian donors. The study aimed to test whether signatures of past pathogen exposure could be identified by cataloging public T cell receptors. The study used immunosequencing to profile the T cell repertoires of 666 subjects and linked those repertoires to cytomegalovirus serostatus. Along with the approximately 620-subject first cohort, a separate validation cohort of roughly 110 different subjects was used. The study combined high-throughput TCR immunosequencing, statistical association of individual TCRs with disease status, and machine learning to predict cytomegalovirus infection status. A later analysis re-analyzed previously published TCR beta repertoires from 550 to 700 donors and added high-resolution HLA genotyping to study TCR occurrence patterns. In the later analysis, no new phenotypic data were used to find candidate immune exposures; instead, reliance was placed on TCR beta sequences and their occurrence across donors. An earlier analysis of about 600 of the donors used high-throughput TCR beta sequencing to judge whether each TCR beta V gene segment behaved as functional or pseudogenic. Alongside the repertoire data, information on donor age, sex, ethnicity and CMV serostatus was compiled. A later genetic analysis used genome-wide SNP genotypes for about three fifths of the roughly 700 donors, treating that subset as a discovery cohort. All discovery cohort repertoires had been generated on a single sequencing platform. Class I and class II HLA loci were covered by the typing at four-digit resolution. Typing coverage differed by locus: A, B, C, DRB1 and DQB1 were typed in roughly 629-640 donors, DQA1 in about 500, DPA1 in over 600, and DPB1 in 450 to 480. Several DR-DQ haplotypes were treated as single units for association and clustering because of strong linkage in the cohort. Among almost 400 genotyped donors of the cohort, an average of 235,054 unique TCR beta nucleotide sequences were sequenced per donor, roughly a sixth of them non-productive.

Libraries were built with the immunoSEQ multiplex PCR assay. For the multiplex PCR, a mixture combining 60 forward primers for TCR Vbeta segments and 13 reverse primers for TCR Jbeta segments was used. The CDR3 region of rearranged TCR beta genes was amplified from genomic DNA by a multiplex PCR assay. The Illumina HiSeq System was used to sequence the amplified TCR beta libraries as 87-base-pair reads. The original methods were these. In a later analysis, 80 million or so unique TCR beta chains were counted across the approximately 640 repertoires, and roughly 9.9 million of these chains were shared by at least two donors. A nearest-neighbor algorithm error-corrected the raw reads and collapsed the reads into unique sequences, merging closely related sequences to remove PCR and sequencing errors. V, D and J gene segments were assigned by aligning CDR3 sequences to IMGT reference sequences. For a sequence to be retained, a match of at least six nucleotides was required to both a V gene segment and a J gene segment. A rearrangement was called productive if the CDR3 had no stop codons and remained in frame with V and J, and every other rearrangement was called non-productive. CDR3 was defined according to IMGT convention as the region running from the second conserved V-encoded cysteine to the conserved J-encoded phenylalanine. In an earlier analysis of roughly 610 of the donors, sequences lacking an unambiguous match to a single V gene segment were excluded. An earlier analysis of some 500 of the donors classified V segments as functional when productive rearrangements were above 56.7% and as segregating when the standard deviation between donors was above 5%. A statistical classification framework was built for diagnosing cytomegalovirus status from the catalog of TCR beta chain sequences. In a later analysis, TCR nucleotide sequences were compared against IMGT/GENE-DB human TR gene sequences so that V and J genes could be assigned. The TCRdist pipeline was used in a later analysis to assign CDR3 sequences and most-parsimonious VDJ recombination scenarios. A later analysis defined each TCR beta chain by its CDR3 amino acid sequence plus V-gene family, and excluded reads lacking a unique V-gene family. A later analysis removed nearly 600 highly shared, low-generation-probability nucleotide sequences to deal with suspected cross-contamination and a sequencing artifact. For each public chain, a later analysis derived a clonal expansion index from normalized ranks of inferred template counts within each repertoire. In a later analysis, generation probabilities were computed using a VDJ recombination model fitted to out-of-frame rearrangements, and the results were checked against IGoR. In a later analysis, TCR-TCR, TCR-HLA and TCR-CMV co-occurrence was scored with hypergeometric tests, and a repertoire-size bias correction was applied to TCR pairs. To estimate false discovery rates, a later analysis permuted the HLA or CMV assignments 20 times. In a later analysis, co-occurring TCRs were grouped using DBSCAN, with TCRdist sequence similarity added in when clustering inside HLA-allele-positive subsets. Repertoires with fewer than 30,000 or more than 120,000 public chains were left out of co-occurrence clustering, as were five repertoires with anomalous nucleotide sharing. The clones in this table, taken by TCRdb from immuneACCESS, are in-frame only. Not every clone is retained; where verified, under half of the shortfall comes from an unresolved V gene, and the cause of the rest is unknown. That table is the source of V, J and clone size, and D and trimming were worked out from the DNA. Present in this sample are tens of thousands of clones, roughly 79% of which were seen just once. The leading ten clones occupy about 0.53% of the sample.

Points the paper makes about the study in general: Specific HLA alleles were associated with 16,951 TCR beta sequences at a false discovery rate of 0.05 in a later analysis. Broadly in line with IMGT annotations, most TCR beta V segments showed up in productive rearrangements about 87% or about 30% of the time in an earlier analysis of 450 to 600 of the donors. V-gene and J-gene trimming of TCR beta chains was associated with a missense DCLRE1C variant in a later genetic analysis, and the association was replicated in an independent cohort. In both the original and validation cohorts, the classifier was reported to diagnose cytomegalovirus status with high specificity and sensitivity. A group of highly shared sequence variants was considered likely to be a technical artifact of the sequencing pipeline. In a later analysis, HLA-associated TCR beta chains were found to be more clonally expanded and to have lower generation probabilities than equally common non-associated chains. When HLA alleles, especially DR and DQ, strongly co-occurred, attributing TCR associations to individual alleles was difficult. A further reported finding was that TCR beta sequences accurately predicted the HLA-A and HLA-B alleles for most subjects in the first cohort. The presence/absence analyses assumed that sequencing depth was roughly uniform across donors, and that assumption may not be true. A later genetic analysis reported fewer N-insertions in productive TCRs among donors in an Asian-associated ancestry cluster than the roughly 670-donor mean. Across donors, most TCR sequences were observed very rarely, whereas some public TCRs were present in many individuals. Because counts were too low, about 18 rarely observed V segments, including chromosome 9 orphons, were left out of the earlier analysis of some 600 of the donors. Only TCR beta chains were sequenced in this cohort, and the absence of alpha or paired-chain data limited detectable features. Linkage disequilibrium might explain the correlated functional status among segregating V segments, but an unknown experimental factor could not be ruled out. HLA typing was unavailable for some donors at each locus, so association tests used only the typed subset. CMV serostatus was the only immune exposure information available for the cohort. In a later analysis, TCR association rates were found to vary across HLA loci, with the most associated TCRs seen for DRB1 alleles and the fewest for HLA-C alleles. A total of 164 TCR beta chains were listed by the study as associated with cytomegalovirus. According to a later analysis, parvovirus B19, influenza, CMV and Epstein-Barr virus appeared linked to several top co-occurrence clusters. It was suggested by the authors that the approach could potentially be generalized to other disease states and immunological phenotypes. A few of the identified cytomegalovirus-associated TCR beta chains were confirmed in vitro to be specific for cytomegalovirus antigens. In a later analysis, most CMV-associated TCR beta chains were found to appear HLA-restricted, with HLA associations seemingly driven largely by CMV exposure.

The sample taken for sequencing was PBMCs. The sequence came from a young man in good health and CMV-seronegative.

The DNA is as follows: TGTGCCAGCAGCCCCCCTGAGCACTATGGCTACACCTTC. Its amino acids are CASSPPEHYGYTF. This sequence uses TRBV5-6 and TRBJ1-2, with the D gene not clear enough to name. Sequences SGHDT (CDR1) and YYEEEE (CDR2) are obtained from the germline V gene. The V and J ends are trimmed by 4 bases and 3 bases, leaving 10 bases between them. Taken from cysteine to phenylalanine, the CDR3 has 13 residues. Solely the CDR3 DNA is kept, with 39 bases framed from the first base.